What follows is one T cell receptor (beta chain) and its context. Antigen: not known. These data originate in a study of beta chain features in type 1 diabetes. Overall study context: Cell yields, age and gender were similar between patients and healthy donors. Study-level findings and limits: Relative to healthy donors, patients appeared to have naive, central memory and Treg TCRB repertoires that were more similar.

V lost 5 bases to trimming and J lost 4 bases, with 12 bases between them. This CDR3 spans 14 amino acids. Germline CDR1 reads LNHDA; CDR2 reads SQIVND (reference sequence). The authors reverse transcribed all of the isolated RNA, so sequencing captured expressed TCRB transcripts. Assay: immunoSEQ multiplex PCR; the TCRdb copy retains only in-frame clones and omits some. This sample carries 250,000 to 350,000 clones, approximately 11% of them seen once, and the ten largest clones take over 0.015%. The V gene is TRBV19, the J gene TRBJ1-3; no definite D call. The sequence derives from a woman aged 30 to 39 in good health. The sequencing input was naive CD4+ T cells from blood. The CDR3 DNA sequence: TGTGCCAGTAGTCGGGATCAGATGGGAAACACCATATATTTT. This encodes CASSRDQMGNTIYF.